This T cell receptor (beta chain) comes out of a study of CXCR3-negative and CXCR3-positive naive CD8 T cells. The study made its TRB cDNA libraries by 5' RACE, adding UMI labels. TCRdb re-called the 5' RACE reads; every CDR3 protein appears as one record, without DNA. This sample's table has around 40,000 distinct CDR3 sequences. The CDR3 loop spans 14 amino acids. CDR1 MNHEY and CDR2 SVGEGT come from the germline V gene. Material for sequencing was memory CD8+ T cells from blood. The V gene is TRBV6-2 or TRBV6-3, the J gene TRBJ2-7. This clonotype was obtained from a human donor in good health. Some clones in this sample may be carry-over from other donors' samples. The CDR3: CASSYSDNSYEQYF.